This T cell receptor beta chain derives from a study of T cell repertoires in cytomegalovirus infection. Study-wide context: Well-studied HLA-B-restricted CMV epitopes were used in the study alongside recently identified HLA-C-restricted ones. Public TCR beta signatures were indicative of both CMV infection and a matching HLA type.

Germline CDR1 DFQATT, CDR2 SNEGSKA (reference sequence). The CDR3 is 15 amino acids. After removal of 2 bases from V and 0 bases from J, the junction contained 1 base not matched to a gene. Overall study results and limits: Dominant in the ex vivo response were TCR beta clonotypes restricted by HLA-C and specific for CMV. Frequencies of public TCR beta families were cumulated, and this identified carriers of CMV plus the relevant HLA.

Only a few counts were recorded for this clonotype. Its antigen is not identified. TCRdb reprocessed the reads via MiXCR and lists one record per CDR3 protein. The repertoire holds approximately 990,000 distinct CDR3 sequences, with about 33% as singletons. This sequence was found in a human donor in good health (CMV status not recorded). Some clones in this sample may be carry-over from other donors' samples. The source was cultured CD8+ T cells from PBMCs, collected from culture after CMV antigen stimulation. V and J are TRBV20-1 and TRBJ2-5; TRBD2 matches 12 bases. The CDR3 coding sequence is TGCAGTGCTAGACGACTAGCGGGGGACCAAGAGACCCAGTACTTC. It is translated as CSARRLAGDQETQYF.